The source of this TCR beta chain is a study of CD8 T cells in Susac syndrome. V was cut by 4 bases and J by 4 bases, with 11 bases left in between. The CDR3 contains 13 residues. Germline CDR1 reads GTSNPN; CDR2 reads SVGIG (reference sequence). Random hexamers served to reverse transcribe roughly 0.45 to 1 ug RNA. TCRdb reprocessed the immunoSEQ multiplex PCR reads via MiXCR and lists one record per CDR3 protein. The data show roughly 160,000 distinct CDR3 sequences, 90% to 95% seen once. The sequence derives from a human donor in good health. The chain couples TRBV30 to TRBJ1-3, with D perhaps TRBD1 (5 bases). Sequencing used CD4+ T cells from PBMCs. CDR3 DNA: TGTGCCTGGAAGAAGGGGCCCGGAAACACCATATATTTT. It yields the protein CAWKKGPGNTIYF.